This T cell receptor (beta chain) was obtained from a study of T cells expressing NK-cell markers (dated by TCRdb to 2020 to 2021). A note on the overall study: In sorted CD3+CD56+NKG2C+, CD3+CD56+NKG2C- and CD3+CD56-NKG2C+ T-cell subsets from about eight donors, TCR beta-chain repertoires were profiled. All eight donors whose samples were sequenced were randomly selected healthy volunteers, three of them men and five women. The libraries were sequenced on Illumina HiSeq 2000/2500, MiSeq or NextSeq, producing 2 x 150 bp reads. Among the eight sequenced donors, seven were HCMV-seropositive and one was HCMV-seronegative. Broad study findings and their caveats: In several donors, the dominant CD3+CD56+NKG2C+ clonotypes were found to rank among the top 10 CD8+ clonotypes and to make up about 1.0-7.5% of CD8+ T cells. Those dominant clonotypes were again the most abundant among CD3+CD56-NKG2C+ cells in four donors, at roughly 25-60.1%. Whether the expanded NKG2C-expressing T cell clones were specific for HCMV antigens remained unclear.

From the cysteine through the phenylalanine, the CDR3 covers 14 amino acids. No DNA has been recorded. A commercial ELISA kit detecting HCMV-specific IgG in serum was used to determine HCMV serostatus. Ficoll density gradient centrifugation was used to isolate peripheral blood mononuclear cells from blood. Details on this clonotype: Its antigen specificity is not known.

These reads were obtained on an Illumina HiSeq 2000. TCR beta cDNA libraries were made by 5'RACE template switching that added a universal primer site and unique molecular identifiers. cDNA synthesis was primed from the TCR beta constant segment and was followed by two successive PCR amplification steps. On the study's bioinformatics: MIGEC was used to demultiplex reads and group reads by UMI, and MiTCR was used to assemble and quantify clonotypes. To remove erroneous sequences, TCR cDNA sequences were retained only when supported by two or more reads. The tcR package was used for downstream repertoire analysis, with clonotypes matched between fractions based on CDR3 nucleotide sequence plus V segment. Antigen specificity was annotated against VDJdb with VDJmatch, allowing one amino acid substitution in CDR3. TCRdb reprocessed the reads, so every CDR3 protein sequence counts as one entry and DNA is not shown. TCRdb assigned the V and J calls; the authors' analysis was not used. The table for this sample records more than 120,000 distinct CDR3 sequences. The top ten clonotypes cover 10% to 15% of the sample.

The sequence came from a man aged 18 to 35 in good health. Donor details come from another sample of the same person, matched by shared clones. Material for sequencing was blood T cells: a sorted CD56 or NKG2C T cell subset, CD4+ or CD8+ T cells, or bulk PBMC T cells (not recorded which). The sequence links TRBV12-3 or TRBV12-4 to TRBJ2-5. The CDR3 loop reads CASREYSDQETQYF.